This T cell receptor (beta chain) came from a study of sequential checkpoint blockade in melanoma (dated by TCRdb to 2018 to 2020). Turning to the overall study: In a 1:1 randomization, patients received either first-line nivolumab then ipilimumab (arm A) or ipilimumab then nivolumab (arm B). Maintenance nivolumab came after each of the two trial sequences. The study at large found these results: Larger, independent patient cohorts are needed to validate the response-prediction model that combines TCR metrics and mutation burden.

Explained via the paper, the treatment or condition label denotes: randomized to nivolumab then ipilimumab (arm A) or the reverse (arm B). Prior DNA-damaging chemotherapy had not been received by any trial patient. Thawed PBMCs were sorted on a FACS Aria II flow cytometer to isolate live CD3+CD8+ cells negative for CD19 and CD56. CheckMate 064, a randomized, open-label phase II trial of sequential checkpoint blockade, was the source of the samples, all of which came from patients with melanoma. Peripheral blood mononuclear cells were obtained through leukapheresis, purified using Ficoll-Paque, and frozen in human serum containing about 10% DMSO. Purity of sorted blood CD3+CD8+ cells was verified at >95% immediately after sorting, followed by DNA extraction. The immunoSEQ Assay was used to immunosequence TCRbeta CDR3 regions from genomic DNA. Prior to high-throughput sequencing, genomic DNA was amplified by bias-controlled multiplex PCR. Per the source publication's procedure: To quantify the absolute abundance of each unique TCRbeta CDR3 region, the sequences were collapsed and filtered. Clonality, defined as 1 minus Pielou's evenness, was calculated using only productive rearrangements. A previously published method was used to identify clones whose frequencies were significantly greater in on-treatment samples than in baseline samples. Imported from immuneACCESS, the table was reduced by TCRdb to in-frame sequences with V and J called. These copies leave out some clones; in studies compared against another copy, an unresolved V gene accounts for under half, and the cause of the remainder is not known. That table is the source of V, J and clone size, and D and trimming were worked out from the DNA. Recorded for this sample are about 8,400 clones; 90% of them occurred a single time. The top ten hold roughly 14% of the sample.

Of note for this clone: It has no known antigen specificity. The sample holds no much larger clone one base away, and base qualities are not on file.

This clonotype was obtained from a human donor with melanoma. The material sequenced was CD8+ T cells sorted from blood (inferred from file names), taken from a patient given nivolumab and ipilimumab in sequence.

The CDR3: CASSSAGTGSYEQYF. Read as DNA, the sequence is TGTGCCAGCAGCTCAGCCGGGACAGGATCCTACGAGCAGTACTTC. The rearrangement joined TRBV7-9 to TRBJ2-7, and 8 bases in between align with TRBD1. For this chain, trimming is 4 bases at the V end and 1 base at the J end, and the number of junction bases without a gene match is 6. As encoded in the germline V gene (reference sequence), CDR1 is SEHNR while CDR2 is FQNEAQ. Taken from cysteine to phenylalanine, the CDR3 has 15 residues. CDR3 DNA only is kept here, 45 bases in frame from base 1. With the rest looked up from the reference TRBV7-9 and TRBJ2-7 genes rather than sequenced, the full variable domain is DTGVSQNPRHKITKRGQNVTFRCDPISEHNRLYWYRQTLGQGPEFLTYFQNEAQLEKSRLLSDRFSAERPKGSFSTLEIQRTEQGDSAMYLCASSSAGTGSYEQYFGPGTRLTVT.